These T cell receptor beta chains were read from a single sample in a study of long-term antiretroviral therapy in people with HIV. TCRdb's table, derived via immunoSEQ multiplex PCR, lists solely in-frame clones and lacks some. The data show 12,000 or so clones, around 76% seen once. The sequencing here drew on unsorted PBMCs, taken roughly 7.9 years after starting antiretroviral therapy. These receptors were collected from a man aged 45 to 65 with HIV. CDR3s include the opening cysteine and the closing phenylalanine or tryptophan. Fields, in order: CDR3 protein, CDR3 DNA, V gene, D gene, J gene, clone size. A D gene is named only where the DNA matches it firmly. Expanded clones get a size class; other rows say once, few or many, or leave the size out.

cdr3_aa: CAISELELADYEQYF; cdr3_nt: TGTGCCATCAGTGAGTTGGAACTAGCGGACTACGAGCAGTACTTC; v_call: TRBV10-3; d_call: TRBD2; j_call: TRBJ2-7; clone_size: .
cdr3_aa: CASSDRTGETYEQYF; cdr3_nt: TGTGCCAGCAGTGATCGGACAGGGGAAACCTACGAGCAGTACTTC; v_call: TRBV2; d_call: TRBD1; j_call: TRBJ2-7; clone_size: .
cdr3_aa: CASSQDKGYTNEKLFF; cdr3_nt: TGCGCCAGCAGCCAAGATAAAGGGTATACTAATGAAAAACTGTTTTTT; v_call: TRBV4-1; d_call: .; j_call: TRBJ1-4; clone_size: .
cdr3_aa: CASSYSGGGYGYTF; cdr3_nt: TGTGCCAGCAGTTACTCCGGGGGTGGCTATGGCTACACCTTC; v_call: TRBV6-5; d_call: .; j_call: TRBJ1-2; clone_size: .
cdr3_aa: CASSLPGATAYEQYF; cdr3_nt: TGTGCCAGCAGCTTGCCGGGGGCTACGGCCTACGAGCAGTACTTC; v_call: TRBV5-4; d_call: .; j_call: TRBJ2-7; clone_size: few
cdr3_aa: CASSSRDGQETQYF; cdr3_nt: TGTGCCAGCAGCTCTAGGGACGGACAAGAGACCCAGTACTTC; v_call: TRBV13; d_call: .; j_call: TRBJ2-5; clone_size: .
cdr3_aa: CASSREAHTEAFF; cdr3_nt: TGTGCCAGCAGTAGGGAGGCCCACACTGAAGCTTTCTTT; v_call: TRBV27; d_call: .; j_call: TRBJ1-1; clone_size: .
cdr3_aa: CASSLAGSYYNEQFF; cdr3_nt: TGTGCCAGCAGCTTAGCGGGGAGCTACTACAATGAGCAGTTCTTC; v_call: TRBV7-2; d_call: .; j_call: TRBJ2-1; clone_size: .
cdr3_aa: CASSYSDTGGGELFF; cdr3_nt: TGTGCCAGCAGTTACTCAGACACTGGGGGCGGGGAGCTGTTTTTT; v_call: TRBV6-5; d_call: .; j_call: TRBJ2-2; clone_size: once
cdr3_aa: CASWTVNYGYTF; cdr3_nt: TGTGCCAGCTGGACGGTAAACTATGGCTACACCTTC; v_call: TRBV6-5; d_call: .; j_call: TRBJ1-2; clone_size: .
cdr3_aa: CASNSGAGMDQPQHF; cdr3_nt: TGTGCCAGCAACTCCGGCGCGGGGATGGATCAGCCCCAGCATTTT; v_call: TRBV27; d_call: .; j_call: TRBJ1-5; clone_size: once
cdr3_aa: CASSVISDSEAFF; cdr3_nt: TGTGCCAGCAGCGTAATTTCGGATTCCGAAGCTTTCTTT; v_call: TRBV9; d_call: .; j_call: TRBJ1-1; clone_size: few
cdr3_aa: CASSLWGDEAFF; cdr3_nt: TGTGCCAGTAGTCTCTGGGGGGACGAAGCTTTCTTT; v_call: TRBV19; d_call: .; j_call: TRBJ1-1; clone_size: .